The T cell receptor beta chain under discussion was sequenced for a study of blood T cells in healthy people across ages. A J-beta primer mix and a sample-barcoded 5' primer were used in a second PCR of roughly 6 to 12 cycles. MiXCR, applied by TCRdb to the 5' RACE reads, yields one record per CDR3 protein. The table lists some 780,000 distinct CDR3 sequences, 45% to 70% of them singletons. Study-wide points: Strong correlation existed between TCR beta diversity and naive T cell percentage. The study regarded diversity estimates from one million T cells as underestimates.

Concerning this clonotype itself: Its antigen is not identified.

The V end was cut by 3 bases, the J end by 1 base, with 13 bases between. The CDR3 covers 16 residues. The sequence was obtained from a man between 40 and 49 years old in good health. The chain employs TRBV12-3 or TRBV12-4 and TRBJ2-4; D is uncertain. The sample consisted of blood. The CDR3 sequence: CASSFKWERAKNIQYF. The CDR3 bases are TGTGCCAGCAGTTTCAAATGGGAACGGGCCAAAAACATTCAGTACTTC.